What follows is one T cell receptor beta chain and its context. Its antigen is not identified. The sample originates from a study of cytomegalovirus exposure and HLA in healthy donors. Trimming shortened V by 5 bases and J by 0 bases, and 19 bases separated the two germline ends. This CDR3 region has 16 residues. Per the germline V gene, CDR1 is GTSNPN and CDR2 is SVGIG (reference sequence). The PCR used 60 Vbeta and 13 Jbeta primers. Sequenced by immunoSEQ multiplex PCR; TCRdb stores in-frame clones only, minus some. The profile shows 110,000 or so clones, about 74% of them singletons. Study-level findings and limits: Whilst most TCR sequences proved rare, a subset of public TCRs occurred across many donors. After further analysis at a later stage, 17,000 or so TCR beta sequences were associated with HLA alleles at 0.05 false discovery rate.

J is TRBJ2-5 and V is TRBV30, with D perhaps TRBD2 (7 bases). This TCR derives from a female donor in good health and CMV-seronegative. Sequenced sample: PBMCs. Here the CDR3 DNA reads TGTGCCTGGGGGGGGGCGGGAGCGGGGCACCAAGAGACCCAGTACTTC. Residues: CAWGGAGAGHQETQYF.